Listed below are T cell receptor beta chains from one sample, sequenced in a study of blood T cell repertoires in COVID-19. Clones were sequenced by immunoSEQ multiplex PCR, and TCRdb holds only the in-frame ones, with some missing. The sample lists some 70,000 clones; 75% to 90% were seen once. The sequencing input was peripheral blood. The receptors were gathered from a man aged 45 to 65 with active COVID-19. The CDR3 runs from the conserved cysteine through the conserved F or W.

TRBJ2-5	TRBV5-4	12	CASSYRQETQYF
TRBJ2-7	TRBV2	14	CASSWDRTIYEQYF
TRBJ2-3	TRBV7-8	17	CASSLAYTSGGTDTQYF
TRBJ2-1	TRBV5-1	17	CASSFPASGGTYNEQFF
TRBJ2-3	TRBV7-2	18	CASSLLLAGGPSTDTQYF
TRBJ2-1	TRBV10-2	14	CASSPSGGYNEQFF
TRBJ1-2	TRBV7-9	13	CASSSDSNYGYTF
TRBJ1-3	TRBV9	12	CASSGSGNTIYF
TRBJ2-3	TRBV25-1	14	CASRGRISTDTQYF
TRBJ2-3	TRBV6-1	17	CASSESGAGRPTDTQYF
TRBJ2-7	TRBV5-1	16	CASSLAPGTANNEQYF
TRBJ2-5	TRBV9	16	CASSVVPSGGQETQYF
TRBJ1-1	TRBV12-5	13	CASGNGGGTEAFF
TRBJ1-2	TRBV7-8	15	CASRPRDRSLYGYTF
TRBJ2-5	TRBV6-5	13	CASTAGDQETQYF
TRBJ2-3	TRBV23-1	23	CASMQYRNPRGLAGVVNTDTQYF
TRBJ1-6	TRBV5-1	15	CASSLDSSYNSPLHF
TRBJ2-2	TRBV10-2	15	CASSESAGEPGELFF
TRBJ1-6	TRBV6-1	17	CASSGGLLSSYNSPLHF
TRBJ2-2	TRBV30	15	CAWSVRGGLAGELFF